One and the same sample provided the 6 T cell receptor beta chains below, sequenced in a study of blood T cell repertoires in COVID-19. Produced via immunoSEQ multiplex PCR; TCRdb's table is partial and in-frame only. Of a few hundred thousand clones in the sample, around 90% were seen once. The sequencing sample was made of peripheral blood. Receptor source: a man younger than 35 who had recovered from COVID-19.

This chain uses TRBV5-1 with TRBJ2-5; maybe TRBD1 (5 bases). Trimming stripped 0 bases from V and 4 bases from J, with 10 bases between. Germline CDR1 and CDR2: SGHRS and YFSETQ. The CDR3 extends over 14 amino acids. CDR3 sequence reads: CASSLVQGGETQYF. The CDR3 region has the DNA TGCGCCAGCAGCTTGGTGCAGGGTGGAGAGACCCAGTACTTC.

The chain carries TRBV7-9 and TRBJ1-4, with D maybe TRBD1 (5 bases). V was shortened by 1 base and J by 8 bases, with 14 bases between the two germline ends. In germline, CDR1 is SEHNR, CDR2 FQNEAQ (reference sequence). The CDR3 extends over 15 amino acids. CDR3 amino acids: CASSLVAQGGEKLFF. The DNA for the CDR3 is TGTGCCAGCAGCTTAGTGGCTCAGGGAGGAGAAAAACTGTTTTTT.

The rearrangement joins TRBV6-5 to TRBJ2-3, with TRBD1 as a possible D gene (5 bases). The V and J ends lost 0 bases and 0 bases respectively, with 10 bases between them. CDR1 and CDR2 from the germline V gene are MNHEY and SVGAGI. The CDR3 runs 16 residues. The CDR3 region has the DNA TGTGCCAGCAGTTACTCGGACACCTCTAGCACAGATACGCAGTATTTT. It translates to CASSYSDTSSTDTQYF.

The chain carries TRBV27 and TRBJ1-2; TRBD1 might be the D (6 bases). This CDR3 is built from 13 residues. Trimming pared 6 bases from V and 7 bases from J, leaving 15 bases between. CDR1 MNHEY and CDR2 SMNVEV come from the germline V gene (reference sequence). The CDR3 loop reads CASSLTPGAGYTF. CDR3 DNA sequence: TGTGCCAGCAGCCTCACCCCAGGGGCTGGCTACACCTTC.

The DNA for the CDR3 is TGTGCCAGCGATGACAGCGGGATTTCACCCCTCCACTTT. Its translation is CASDDSGISPLHF. The chain uses TRBV6-5 and TRBJ1-6; D is perhaps TRBD1 (5 bases). The V end lost 8 bases, the J end lost 9 bases, and 14 bases lay between the germline ends. The CDR3 runs to 13 residues. The germline V gene encodes CDR1 MNHEY and CDR2 SVGAGI.

The chain uses TRBV10-1 and TRBJ2-7, with a weak D call TRBD2 (5 bases). The CDR3 totals 16 residues. CDR1 and CDR2 from the germline V gene are WNHNN and SYGVQD (reference sequence). The germline V and J ends were trimmed by 0 bases and 0 bases, with 12 bases remaining between them. The CDR3 spells CASSESGSPGSYEQYF. The CDR3 DNA reads as TGCGCCAGCAGTGAGTCGGGGAGTCCGGGCTCCTACGAGCAGTACTTC.